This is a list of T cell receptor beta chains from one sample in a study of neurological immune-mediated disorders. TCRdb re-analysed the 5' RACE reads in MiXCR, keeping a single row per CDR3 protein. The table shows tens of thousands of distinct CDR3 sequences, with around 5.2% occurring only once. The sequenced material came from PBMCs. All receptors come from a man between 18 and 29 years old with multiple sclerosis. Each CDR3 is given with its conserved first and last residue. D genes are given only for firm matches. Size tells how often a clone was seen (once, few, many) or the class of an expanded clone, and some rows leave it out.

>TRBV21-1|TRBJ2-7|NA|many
TGTGCCAGCAGCAAAGAACCTGTCTCCTCCTACGAGCAGTACTTC
CASSKEPVSSYEQYF
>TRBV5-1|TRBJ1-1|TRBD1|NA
TGCGCCAGCAGCTTGGCACAGGGGAGGATGAACACTGAAGCTTTCTTT
CASSLAQGRMNTEAFF
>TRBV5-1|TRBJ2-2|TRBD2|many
TGCGCCAGCACAACCCGGACTAGCGGGGGGACCCAAACCGGGGAGCTGTTTTTT
CASTTRTSGGTQTGELFF
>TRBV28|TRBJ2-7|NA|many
TGTGCCAGCAGCCCCCCGTGGGGCGACGAGCAGTACTTC
CASSPPWGDEQYF
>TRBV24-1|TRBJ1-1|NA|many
TGTGCCACCAGTGCGGGAGGGTCTAACACTGAAGCTTTCTTT
CATSAGGSNTEAFF
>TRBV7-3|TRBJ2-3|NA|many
TGTGCCAGCAGCTTACGCGGATCTAGCACAGATACGCAGTATTTT
CASSLRGSSTDTQYF
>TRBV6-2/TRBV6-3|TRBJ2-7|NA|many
TGTGCCAGCAGTCCTGGGTGGGAGCAGTACTTC
CASSPGWEQYF
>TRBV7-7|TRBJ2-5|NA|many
TGTGCTAGCAGCTTAATGACAGGTCGTTCAGAGACCCAGTACTTC
CASSLMTGRSETQYF
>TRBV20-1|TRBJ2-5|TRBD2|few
TGCAGTGCTAGAGATAGGGATGCGGGAGCGGGGGAGACCCAGTACTTC
CSARDRDAGAGETQYF
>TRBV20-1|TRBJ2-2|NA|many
TGCAGTGCTAGAATCGGGGGGCAGGGCGGGGAGCTGTTTTTT
CSARIGGQGGELFF
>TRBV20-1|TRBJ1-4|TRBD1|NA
TGCAGTGTAATGTCGGGACAGGGGGATGAAAAACTGTTTTTT
CSVMSGQGDEKLFF
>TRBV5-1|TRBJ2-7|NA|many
TGCGCCAGCAGCTTTTCAGGGCCCTCTTACGAGCAGTACTTC
CASSFSGPSYEQYF
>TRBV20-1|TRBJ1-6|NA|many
TGCAGTGCTCCTGCGCCATCCTATAATTCACCCCTCCACTTT
CSAPAPSYNSPLHF
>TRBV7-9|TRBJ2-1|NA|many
TGTGCCAGCAGCTCGCTCCTCCCCCCCTACAATGAGCAGTTCTTC
CASSSLLPPYNEQFF
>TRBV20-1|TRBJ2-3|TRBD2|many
TGCAGTGCTAGAGTCCGGGGGGGCGGAAGGACAGATACGCAGTATTTT
CSARVRGGGRTDTQYF
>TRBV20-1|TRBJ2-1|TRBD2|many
TGCAGTGCTAAAGCAGCGGGGGTCTCCTACAATGAGCAGTTCTTC
CSAKAAGVSYNEQFF
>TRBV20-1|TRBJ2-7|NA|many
TGCAGTGCCACCCCCGGGCGGGACGGAGAGCAGTACTTC
CSATPGRDGEQYF
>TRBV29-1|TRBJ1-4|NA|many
TGCAGCGCCTACGAAGGTCTTGCAACTAATGAAAAACTGTTTTTT
CSAYEGLATNEKLFF
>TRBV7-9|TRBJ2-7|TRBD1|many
TGTGCCAGCAGATCCACCGAGACAGGGAACCACGAGCAGTACTTC
CASRSTETGNHEQYF
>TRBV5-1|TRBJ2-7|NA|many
TGCGCCAGCAGCTTTTCCTCGGTGGGCCCCTACGAGCAGTACTTC
CASSFSSVGPYEQYF
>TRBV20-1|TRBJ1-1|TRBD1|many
TGCAGTGCGAGTAGAGGGGGCCTGAACACTGAAGCTTTCTTT
CSASRGGLNTEAFF
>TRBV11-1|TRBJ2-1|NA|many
TGTGCCAGCAGCTTAGGAGAAAGGGGGGAGCAGTTCTTC
CASSLGERGEQFF
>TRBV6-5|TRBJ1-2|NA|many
TGTGCCAGCAGTTACTCGAGGGAAGACTATGGCTACACCTTC
CASSYSREDYGYTF
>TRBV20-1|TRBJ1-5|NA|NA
TGCAGTACTTACAGGACGACGGGCCCCCAGCATTTT
CSTYRTTGPQHF
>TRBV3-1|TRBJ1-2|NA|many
TGTGCCAGCACTCAAGGGTTTGGCTACACCTTC
CASTQGFGYTF
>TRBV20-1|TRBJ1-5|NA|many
TGCAGTGCTAGAGCGGCGGAGGTTAGCAATCAGCCCCAGCATTTT
CSARAAEVSNQPQHF
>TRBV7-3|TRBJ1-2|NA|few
TGTGCCAGCAGCTCCCACGTGAGGGGAAGAGGGGGCTACACCTTC
CASSSHVRGRGGYTF
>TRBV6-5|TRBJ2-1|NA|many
TGTGCCAGCAGCCGACCCGGGGTGGGTGAGCAGTTCTTC
CASSRPGVGEQFF
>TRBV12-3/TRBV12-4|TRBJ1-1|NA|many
TGTGCCAGCAGTTTTCGGGCAGGGGTAGAAGCTTTCTTT
CASSFRAGVEAFF
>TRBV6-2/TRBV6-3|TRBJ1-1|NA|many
TGTGCCAGCAGCTCCCAGGAGAACACTGAAGCTTTCTTT
CASSSQENTEAFF
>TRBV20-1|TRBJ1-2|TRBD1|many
TGCAGTGCTGGTTCAGGGACAGCGGACTATGGCTACACCTTC
CSAGSGTADYGYTF
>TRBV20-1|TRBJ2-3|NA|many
TGCAGTGCTAGAGGGCACCCTGGGGCAGATACGCAGTATTTT
CSARGHPGADTQYF
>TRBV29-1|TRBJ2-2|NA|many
TGCAGCGTTGTTTTGGGCTCGAACACCGGGGAGCTGTTTTTT
CSVVLGSNTGELFF
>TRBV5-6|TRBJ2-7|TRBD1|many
TGTGCCAGCAGGGATACAGGGGACGAGCAGTACTTC
CASRDTGDEQYF
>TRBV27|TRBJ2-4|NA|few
TGTGCCAGCAGTTCCGGACAGAGAATAGCCAAAAACATTCAGTACTTC
CASSSGQRIAKNIQYF
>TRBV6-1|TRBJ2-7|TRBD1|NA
TGTGCCAGCAGTATACAGGGGATGGGCGAGCAGTACTTC
CASSIQGMGEQYF
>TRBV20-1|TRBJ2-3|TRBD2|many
TGCAGTGCTAGCACTAGCGGGGGGGCCCCGGATACGCAGTATTTT
CSASTSGGAPDTQYF
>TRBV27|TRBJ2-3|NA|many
TGTGCCAGCAGCCGAGGGGACATCAGCACAGATACGCAGTATTTT
CASSRGDISTDTQYF